One and the same sample provided the 24 T cell receptor beta chains below, sequenced in a study of T cell repertoires in cytomegalovirus infection. For these TCRs, the target antigens are not known. MiXCR, run by TCRdb on the reads, gives a single entry per CDR3 protein. The sample shows some 700,000 distinct CDR3 sequences, roughly 36% of them seen only once. The sequenced sample was cultured PBMCs, obtained from culture after CMV antigen stimulation. These receptors all come from a human donor in good health (CMV status not recorded). Some clones in this sample may be carry-over from other donors' samples.

The chain combines TRBV19 with TRBJ1-6, with D perhaps matching TRBD1 (5 bases). Germline CDR1 reads LNHDA; CDR2 reads SQIVND (reference sequence). V shed 5 bases and J shed 9 bases, with 17 bases lying between them. This CDR3 comprises 15 residues. CDR3: CASSLGAQTGSPLHF. For the CDR3, the DNA is TGTGCCAGTAGTTTAGGGGCCCAAACGGGTTCACCCCTCCACTTT.

In its sample, this clonotype was seen many times. The CDR3 bases are TGTGCCAGCAGCTCTTCTAGCGGCCACGAGCAGTACTTC. Amino acids: CASSSSSGHEQYF. This sequence joins TRBV7-2 and TRBJ2-7, with 7 bases matching TRBD2. From germline, CDR1 is SGHTA and CDR2 FQGNSA. This CDR3 region has 13 residues. J lost 5 bases, V lost 4 bases, and 5 bases had no gene match. Using reference TRBV7-2 and TRBJ2-7 for the parts outside the CDR3, the full variable domain is GAGVSQSPSNKVTEKGKDVELRCDPISGHTALYWYRQSLGQGLEFLIYFQGNSAPDKSGLPSDRFSAERTGGSVSTLTIQRTQQEDSAVYLCASSSSSGHEQYFGPGTRLTVT.

This clonotype came up a few times. J is TRBJ2-3 and V is TRBV20-1, with D perhaps matching TRBD1 or TRBD2 (5 bases each). The CDR3 runs to 12 residues. The germline gives CDR1 DFQATT, CDR2 SNEGSKA (reference sequence). Trimming removed 5 bases at V and 4 bases at J, with 10 bases between. CDR3 sequence reads: CSARDGSDTQYF. The DNA of the CDR3 is TGCAGTGCTCGGGACGGATCAGATACGCAGTATTTT.

This clonotype was seen once. The V gene is TRBV6-6, the J gene TRBJ1-2, with TRBD1 matching 7 bases. Germline V gene sequence: CDR1 MNHNY, CDR2 SVGAGI (reference sequence). The CDR3 runs to 14 residues. With 5 bases clipped from V and 8 bases from J, the junction kept 11 bases outside the gene matches. The CDR3 sequence: CASSVSWGTAGYTF. CDR3 bases: TGTGCCAGCAGTGTGTCTTGGGGGACAGCGGGCTACACCTTC.

The V gene is TRBV20-1, the J gene TRBJ1-1, with 8 bases that match TRBD1. This CDR3 has 13 residues. Unmatched junction bases numbered 6, after V lost 5 bases and J lost 4 bases. Looked up from germline, CDR1 is DFQATT and CDR2 is SNEGSKA (reference sequence). The CDR3 coding sequence is TGCAGTGCTTTGACAGGGGAGAGCACTGAAGCTTTCTTT. Its protein product is CSALTGESTEAFF.

The V gene is TRBV6-6, the J gene TRBJ2-7, with D possibly being TRBD1 (6 bases). V lost 7 bases and J lost 2, with 12 bases in between. The CDR3 is 13 amino acids. Germline lookup yields CDR1 MNHNY and CDR2 SVGAGI (reference sequence). The DNA of the CDR3 is TGTGCCAGCAATCCAGGGGAGACCTACGAGCAGTACTTC. Protein product: CASNPGETYEQYF.

A few counts support this clonotype. The chain joins TRBV7-2 to TRBJ2-3, with TRBD2 matching over 8 bases. Germline V gene lookup returns CDR1 SGHTA and CDR2 FQGNSA. V lost 5 bases to trimming and J lost 0 bases; unmatched junction nucleotides: 7. The CDR3 is 16 residues long. CDR3: CASSPRRLASTDTQYF. CDR3 sequence (DNA): TGTGCCAGCAGCCCGAGAAGACTAGCGAGCACAGATACGCAGTATTTT.

This clonotype came up many times. The genes are TRBV7-2 and TRBJ2-1, with 7 bases aligning to TRBD2. The V gene end was trimmed by 1 base and the J gene end by 6 bases; junction bases not matched to a gene: 12. In germline, CDR1 is SGHTA, CDR2 FQGNSA. The CDR3 sequence is 17 residues long. The CDR3 here is CASSLGPYLGGINEQFF. The DNA for the CDR3 is TGTGCCAGCAGCTTAGGACCGTATTTGGGGGGGATCAATGAGCAGTTCTTC.

The chain joins TRBV7-2 to TRBJ2-7, with D maybe TRBD1 (5 bases). Deletions cut 3 bases from V and 5 bases from J, with 14 bases between. CDR1 SGHTA and CDR2 FQGNSA come from the germline V gene. The length of the CDR3 is 14 residues. CDR3 DNA sequence: TGTGCCAGCAGCTTGGCAGGGTTTCGGAACGAGCAGTACTTC. Its translation is CASSLAGFRNEQYF.

This clonotype was seen at least ten times. The gene calls are TRBV7-2 and TRBJ2-3, with D possibly TRBD2 on 7 matching bases. Germline V gives CDR1 SGHTA, CDR2 FQGNSA. V dropped 8 bases and J dropped 4 bases, with 16 bases sitting between them. The CDR3 contains 14 residues. The CDR3 coding sequence is TGTGCCAGCTCGATCGGGGGGCCATCAGATACGCAGTATTTT. Its protein is CASSIGGPSDTQYF.

This clonotype was observed many times. V usage is TRBV7-8 and J usage is TRBJ2-7, with 8 bases that match TRBD2. The ends lost 1 base at V and 4 bases at J; junction bases unmatched: 6. CDR1 and CDR2 (germline): SGHVS, FQNEAQ. The CDR3 consists of 15 residues. The CDR3 region is CASSLVAGPTYEQYF. In DNA, the CDR3 is TGTGCCAGCAGCTTAGTAGCGGGGCCGACGTACGAGCAGTACTTC.

A few counts support this clonotype. The chain has TRBV7-8 and TRBJ2-7; 9 bases match TRBD2. The CDR3 extends over 17 amino acids. In germline, CDR1 is SGHVS, CDR2 FQNEAQ. V was clipped by 1 base and J by 3 bases; unmatched bases: 10. CDR3 DNA sequence: TGTGCCAGCAGCTTAGGTGGGGGTAGCGGGGGATACTACGAGCAGTACTTC. The encoded protein is CASSLGGGSGGYYEQYF.

This chain joins TRBV4-3 and TRBJ2-5; 9 bases fit TRBD1. The CDR3 runs 13 residues. The J segment lost 7 bases and the V segment lost 4 bases, leaving 4 bases of the junction unmatched. The germline gives CDR1 LGHNA, CDR2 YSLEER. The CDR3: CASSRDRDGTQYF. The CDR3 DNA sequence: TGCGCCAGCAGCCGGGACAGGGACGGGACCCAGTACTTC.

The V call is TRBV4-1, the J call TRBJ2-7, with D maybe TRBD2 (5 bases). V shed 6 bases and J shed 3 bases, with 18 bases lying between them. The germline CDR1 and CDR2 sequences are MGHRA and YSYEKL. The length of the CDR3 is 15 residues. CDR3 region: CASSYRRGEGYEQYF. The CDR3 DNA sequence: TGCGCCAGCAGTTACCGACGAGGCGAGGGCTACGAGCAGTACTTC.

The rearrangement links TRBV7-8 to TRBJ1-4; the match to TRBD1 covers 8 bases. V lost 3 bases to trimming and J lost 2 bases; unmatched junction nucleotides: 8. This CDR3 has 17 amino acids. The germline gives CDR1 SGHVS, CDR2 FQNEAQ. The CDR3 is CASSFYRGSVTNEKLFF. CDR3 DNA sequence: TGTGCCAGCAGCTTCTACAGGGGGTCGGTGACTAATGAAAAACTGTTTTTT.

In nucleotides, the CDR3 is TGTGCCAGCAGCCAAAAACGCACAGATACGCAGTATTTT. It is translated as CASSQKRTDTQYF. The V gene is TRBV2, the J gene TRBJ2-3; the D is unclear. The length of the CDR3 is 13 residues. Germline V lookup: CDR1 SNHLY, CDR2 FYNNEI. V was trimmed by 6 bases and J by 1 base, leaving 8 bases between them.

This sequence joins TRBV19 and TRBJ2-7; D remains ambiguous. This CDR3 has 12 residues. In germline, CDR1 is LNHDA, CDR2 SQIVND (reference sequence). Trimming pared 5 bases from V and 8 bases from J, leaving 13 bases between. As DNA, the CDR3 is TGTGCCAGTAGTCCCTCCGGGTTGAAGCAGTACTTC. This codes for CASSPSGLKQYF.

This chain joins TRBV20-1 and TRBJ1-6, with D unresolved. V was shortened by 3 bases and J by 7 bases, with 13 bases between the two germline ends. The CDR3 covers 14 residues. Germline V gene data show CDR1 as DFQATT and CDR2 as SNEGSKA (reference sequence). The CDR3 sequence: CSASRLAPNSPLHF. CDR3 nucleotides: TGCAGTGCTAGTAGGTTGGCCCCGAATTCACCCCTCCACTTT.

The chain has TRBV19 and TRBJ1-2; no clear D gene. CDR3 length: 14 residues. Germline CDR1 LNHDA, CDR2 SQIVND (reference sequence). V was shortened by 5 bases and J by 3 bases, with 13 bases between the two germline ends. CDR3 nucleotides: TGTGCCAGTAGTCCAGGCAGACAACACTATGGCTACACCTTC. It yields the protein CASSPGRQHYGYTF. The whole variable domain, filled in from reference TRBV19 and TRBJ1-2, reads DGGITQSPKYLFRKEGQNVTLSCEQNLNHDAMYWYRQDPGQGLRLIYYSQIVNDFQKGDIAEGYSVSREKKESFPLTVTSAQKNPTAFYLCASSPGRQHYGYTFGSGTRLTVV.

The V and J genes are TRBV4-3 and TRBJ2-1; D might be TRBD2 (6 bases). Germline assignment: CDR1 LGHNA and CDR2 YSLEER. The V end lost 2 bases, the J end lost 6 bases, and 14 bases lay between the germline ends. The CDR3 length is 15 residues. The CDR3 region is CASSQSRLVPNEQFF. The CDR3 region has the DNA TGCGCCAGCAGCCAATCTAGACTAGTTCCCAATGAGCAGTTCTTC.

This clonotype was found a few times. The chain joins TRBV7-9 to TRBJ2-5; no reliable D call. V lost 5 bases and J lost 5, with 9 bases in between. Germline V gives CDR1 SEHNR, CDR2 FQNEAQ (reference sequence). CDR3 length equals 12 residues. The CDR3 reads CASSRQRETQYF. The CDR3 DNA follows: TGTGCCAGCAGCCGCCAAAGGGAGACCCAGTACTTC.

The V and J genes are TRBV5-6 and TRBJ2-3; 8 bases align to TRBD2. The CDR3 loop spans 15 amino acids. Germline CDR1 reads SGHDT; CDR2 reads YYEEEE. With 2 bases clipped from V and 13 bases from J, the junction kept 15 bases outside the gene matches. The CDR3: CASSLMETSASREYF. The CDR3 DNA reads TGTGCCAGCAGCTTAATGGAGACTAGCGCTTCTAGAGAGTATTTT. Full variable domain (missing parts from reference TRBV5-6 and TRBJ2-3): DAGVTQSPTHLIKTRGQQVTLRCSPKSGHDTVSWYQQALGQGPQFIFQYYEEEERQRGNFPDRFSGHQFPNYSSELNVNALLLGDSALYLCASSLMETSASREYFGPGTRLTVL.

This clonotype is a singleton in its sample. The V call is TRBV6-1, the J call TRBJ1-1, with 9 positions matching TRBD1. Germline trimming cut 6 bases from V and 4 bases from J; bases unmatched to any gene: 6. The V gene's germline CDR1 is MNHNS and CDR2 SASEGT. CDR3 length: 14 amino acids. The CDR3 loop reads CASRLQGACTEAFF. CDR3 bases: TGTGCCAGCAGACTACAGGGGGCATGCACTGAAGCTTTCTTT.

In its sample, this clonotype was seen a few times. The chain joins TRBV2 to TRBJ1-6; 8 bases align to TRBD1. J was trimmed by 2 bases and V by 10 bases; bases with no gene match: 7. The CDR3 is made up of 15 amino acids. Germline V gene data show CDR1 as SNHLY and CDR2 as FYNNEI. The CDR3 loop reads CATWTGRTYNSPLHF. The CDR3 DNA follows: TGTGCCACCTGGACAGGGAGGACCTATAATTCACCCCTCCACTTT.